The rows below give T cell receptor beta chains drawn from one sample of a study of blood T cell repertoires in COVID-19. TCRdb's copy holds only in-frame clones and misses some; the assay was immunoSEQ multiplex PCR. The table lists under 200,000 clones, 87% of them singletons. The sample consisted of peripheral blood. Receptors were obtained from a man in his sixties with active or convalescent COVID-19. Both conserved end residues are trimmed from each CDR3.

j_gene: TRBJ2-7; v_gene: TRBV5-1; CDR3aa: ASSPSGGGGSYEQY
j_gene: TRBJ2-2; v_gene: TRBV5-1; CDR3aa: ASSLAPRDRGTGELF
j_gene: TRBJ1-1; v_gene: TRBV6-6; CDR3aa: ASSYEGKNTEAF
j_gene: TRBJ2-1; v_gene: TRBV4-1; CDR3aa: ASSQSAQGSSSYNEQF
j_gene: TRBJ2-3; v_gene: TRBV6-4; CDR3aa: ASSDIQGNTQY
j_gene: TRBJ1-1; v_gene: TRBV6-5; CDR3aa: ASIPRGFRSTEAF
j_gene: TRBJ2-5; v_gene: TRBV7-9; CDR3aa: ASSKGTGREETQY
j_gene: TRBJ2-7; v_gene: TRBV6-6; CDR3aa: ASESTSGTGWFEQY
j_gene: TRBJ2-3; v_gene: TRBV18; CDR3aa: ASSPRDSADTQY
j_gene: TRBJ1-1; v_gene: TRBV5-1; CDR3aa: ASSNYRGYLDTEAF
j_gene: TRBJ1-6; v_gene: TRBV6-5; CDR3aa: ASSYRQNSPLH
j_gene: TRBJ1-2; v_gene: TRBV5-1; CDR3aa: ASSLNRGNYGYT
j_gene: TRBJ1-2; v_gene: TRBV6-5; CDR3aa: ASGGFYGYT
j_gene: TRBJ2-2; v_gene: TRBV5-6; CDR3aa: ASSLLQALNTGELF
j_gene: TRBJ2-1; v_gene: TRBV12-5; CDR3aa: ASGLGSLFYNEQF
j_gene: TRBJ1-3; v_gene: TRBV10-1; CDR3aa: AFARGIHSGNTIY
j_gene: TRBJ1-2; v_gene: TRBV3-1/TRBV3-2; CDR3aa: ASSQDLATANYGYT
j_gene: TRBJ1-5; v_gene: TRBV12-3/TRBV12-4; CDR3aa: ASSSGIWQPQH
j_gene: TRBJ1-1; v_gene: TRBV7-2; CDR3aa: ASSPYLANTEAF
j_gene: TRBJ1-3; v_gene: TRBV28; CDR3aa: ASTRGASGNTIY
j_gene: TRBJ1-4; v_gene: TRBV5-1; CDR3aa: ASSAGTEGEKLF
j_gene: TRBJ1-2; v_gene: TRBV20-1; CDR3aa: SASSRGHPLNGYT
j_gene: TRBJ1-5; v_gene: TRBV19; CDR3aa: ASSSGELRNQPQH
j_gene: TRBJ1-6; v_gene: TRBV7-9; CDR3aa: ASSLTGGRSPLH
j_gene: TRBJ1-2; v_gene: TRBV2; CDR3aa: ASLGSAYGYT
j_gene: TRBJ2-4; v_gene: TRBV2; CDR3aa: ASSSDSNIQY
j_gene: TRBJ1-2; v_gene: TRBV4-2; CDR3aa: ASSQDLGSQGYGYT
j_gene: TRBJ2-2; v_gene: TRBV3-1/TRBV3-2; CDR3aa: ASSPRGVGDTGELF
j_gene: TRBJ2-2; v_gene: TRBV11-2; CDR3aa: ASSPTGSNTGELF
j_gene: TRBJ2-2; v_gene: TRBV11-2; CDR3aa: ASSLGTSGATGELF
j_gene: TRBJ2-1; v_gene: TRBV3-1/TRBV3-2; CDR3aa: ASSYTSGGRYNEQF
j_gene: TRBJ1-5; v_gene: TRBV4-1; CDR3aa: ASSQAKRQGSYSNQPQH
j_gene: TRBJ2-7; v_gene: TRBV11-2; CDR3aa: ASRKGGRAYEQY
j_gene: TRBJ2-3; v_gene: TRBV21-1; CDR3aa: ASSKEWSDFETDTQY
j_gene: TRBJ2-3; v_gene: TRBV7-3; CDR3aa: ASSLDLAHTDTQY
j_gene: TRBJ1-6; v_gene: TRBV5-5; CDR3aa: ASSLYTPDNSPLH
j_gene: TRBJ2-1; v_gene: TRBV14; CDR3aa: ASSHGVGSYNEQF
j_gene: TRBJ1-1; v_gene: TRBV5-6; CDR3aa: ASSFADRVNAEAF
j_gene: TRBJ2-7; v_gene: TRBV29-1; CDR3aa: SVEAGSSYEQY
j_gene: TRBJ1-2; v_gene: TRBV7-2; CDR3aa: ASSPKMGGLSYGYT
j_gene: TRBJ2-3; v_gene: TRBV5-5; CDR3aa: ASSLDRDTQY
j_gene: TRBJ2-2; v_gene: TRBV27; CDR3aa: ASSERQGRMSGELF
j_gene: TRBJ2-7; v_gene: TRBV9; CDR3aa: ASSVGDTRQY
j_gene: TRBJ2-2; v_gene: TRBV2; CDR3aa: ASSYRQGAGELF
j_gene: TRBJ1-3; v_gene: TRBV6-7; CDR3aa: ASTIEGAQNTIY
j_gene: TRBJ1-1; v_gene: TRBV5-1; CDR3aa: ASSLDRMNTEAF
j_gene: TRBJ1-5; v_gene: TRBV6-1; CDR3aa: ASSEDRFYQPQH
j_gene: TRBJ2-7; v_gene: TRBV25-1; CDR3aa: ASSGTGESYEQY
j_gene: TRBJ1-5; v_gene: TRBV28; CDR3aa: ASSFYPGPQH
j_gene: TRBJ2-7; v_gene: TRBV28; CDR3aa: ASSFPWTGVNYEQY
j_gene: TRBJ1-5; v_gene: TRBV27; CDR3aa: ASSYDREQPQH